The sequence of this T cell receptor beta chain was determined in a study of cytomegalovirus exposure and HLA in healthy donors. This table comes from immunoSEQ multiplex PCR, and its TCRdb copy is limited to in-frame clones, with some not included. The sample has about 160,000 clones, around 85% seen once. The length of the CDR3 is 16 residues. Germline CDR1 and CDR2: SGHRS and YFSETQ. V gave up 0 bases and J gave up 8 bases; unmatched junction bases: 7. Sequenced: PBMCs. The J gene is TRBJ2-1, the V gene TRBV5-1, with 11 bases fitting TRBD2. This clonotype was obtained from a woman aged 30 to 39 in good health and CMV-seronegative. The CDR3 loop reads CASSLGLAGGSDEQFF. CDR3 bases: TGCGCCAGCAGCTTGGGTCTAGCGGGAGGTTCCGATGAGCAGTTCTTC.